These 31 T cell receptor beta chains came from one sample sequenced in a study of vaccination and CD4 T cells after COVID-19. Indicated treatment: approximately nine-day PBMC culture with coronavirus spike peptide pools or control peptides (ViraFEST assay). What these receptors recognize is not known. Sequence data for DNA of cultured CD4+ T cells were generated by the Oncomine TCR Beta short-read assay. One entry per CDR3 protein, called by TCRdb with MiXCR from the PCR reads. This sample yields about 21,000 distinct CDR3 sequences, of which around 68% are seen a single time; about 21% belongs to the top ten. The sequenced sample was CD4+ T cells from blood, cultured in vitro, obtained before SARS-CoV-2 vaccination. The receptors were sampled from a human donor who received a COVID-19 vaccine.

The V call is TRBV2, the J call TRBJ2-7, with TRBD2 matching 11 bases. The CDR3 has 14 amino acids. In germline, CDR1 is SNHLY, CDR2 FYNNEI. The J segment lost 2 bases and the V segment lost 5 bases, leaving 2 bases of the junction unmatched. Written as DNA, the CDR3 is TGTGCCAGCAGTCTAGCGGGGGGTCCCTACGAGCAGTACTTC. It yields the protein CASSLAGGPYEQYF.

The chain recombines TRBV19 with TRBJ1-1, with 8 bases that match TRBD1. The CDR3 totals 15 residues. CDR1 and CDR2 (germline): LNHDA, SQIVND (reference sequence). Unmatched junction bases numbered 8, after V lost 7 bases and J lost 1 base. CDR3 amino acids: CASNPIDRGNTEAFF. CDR3 DNA sequence: TGTGCCAGTAACCCAATAGACAGGGGGAACACTGAAGCTTTCTTT.

The chain uses TRBV15 and TRBJ1-2, with D perhaps matching TRBD1 (5 bases). The V end was cut by 6 bases, the J end by 7 bases, with 18 bases between. Germline loops: CDR1 LNHNV, CDR2 YYDKDF (reference sequence). CDR3 length equals 14 residues. This CDR3 reads CATRPLPGMGGYTF. The CDR3 nucleotides read TGTGCCACCAGACCCCTTCCAGGGATGGGTGGCTACACCTTC.

This clonotype was recorded once. V is TRBV7-2 and J is TRBJ2-5, with 10 bases matching TRBD2. The CDR3 is 18 amino acids. The ends lost 5 bases at V and 5 bases at J; junction bases unmatched: 17. Germline assignment: CDR1 SGHTA and CDR2 FQGNSA. The CDR3 nucleotides are TGTGCCAGCAGCCCCCGGGCTAGCGGGGGTCTCCTCCCGGAGACCCAGTACTTC. Protein sequence: CASSPRASGGLLPETQYF.

There are a few counts of this clonotype. For the CDR3, the DNA is TGTGCCAGCAGCTTATCTTCAGTCGGGACAGATACGCAGTATTTT. Its protein is CASSLSSVGTDTQYF. This chain connects TRBV7-2 to TRBJ2-3; D is unclear. V lost 2 bases to trimming and J lost 3 bases, with 12 bases between them. This CDR3 region has 15 residues. CDR1 SGHTA and CDR2 FQGNSA come from the germline V gene.

V and J are TRBV5-1 and TRBJ1-2; 9 nucleotides agree with TRBD1. The length of the CDR3 is 14 residues. Germline V gene lookup returns CDR1 SGHRS and CDR2 YFSETQ. The J segment lost 4 bases and the V segment lost 0 bases, leaving 1 base of the junction unmatched. The CDR3 nucleotides are TGCGCCAGCAGCTTGGAGGGACAGGGCTATGGCTACACCTTC. Encoded protein: CASSLEGQGYGYTF. Based on the CDR3 plus reference TRBV5-1 and TRBJ1-2, the full variable domain is KAGVTQTPRYLIKTRGQQVTLSCSPISGHRSVSWYQQTPGQGLQFLFEYFSETQRNKGNFPGRFSGRQFSNSRSEMNVSTLELGDSALYLCASSLEGQGYGYTFGSGTRLTVV.

The V gene is TRBV6-1, the J gene TRBJ2-7; no definite D call. There are 13 residues in the CDR3. Trimming removed 6 bases at V and 4 bases at J, with 13 bases between. In germline, CDR1 is MNHNS, CDR2 SASEGT. The CDR3 is CASSGQQDYEQYF. Written as DNA, the CDR3 is TGTGCCAGCAGCGGGCAGCAGGATTACGAGCAGTACTTC.

The chain couples TRBV30 to TRBJ2-7; D remains unclear. From germline, CDR1 is GTSNPN and CDR2 SVGIG (reference sequence). V gave up 0 bases and J gave up 5 bases, with 11 bases separating them. The CDR3 sequence is 13 residues long. The CDR3 region has the DNA TGTGCCTGGAGTGTGTCGGGTTTCAACGAGCAGTACTTC. Translated, it gives CAWSVSGFNEQYF. Filled out from reference TRBV30 and TRBJ2-7, the complete variable domain reads SQTIHQWPATLVQPVGSPLSLECTVEGTSNPNLYWYRQAAGRGLQLLFYSVGIGQISSEVPQNLSASRPQDRQFILSSKKLLLSDSGFYLCAWSVSGFNEQYFGPGTRLTVT.

V usage is TRBV7-8 and J usage is TRBJ2-7; no reliable D call. CDR1 and CDR2 from the germline V gene are SGHVS and FQNEAQ. The CDR3 spans 13 residues. The V end was cut by 8 bases, the J end by 5 bases, with 16 bases between. CDR3 DNA sequence: TGTGCCAGCGCAGCCCAGGTTAAGAACGAGCAGTACTTC. Protein product: CASAAQVKNEQYF.

This chain links TRBV7-8 with TRBJ2-3; 9 bases match TRBD1. The V gene's germline CDR1 is SGHVS and CDR2 FQNEAQ. This CDR3 contains 16 residues. J lost 3 bases, V lost 3 bases, and 7 bases had no gene match. For the CDR3, the DNA is TGTGCCAGCAGCTTTAAACAGGGGGCGCGAACAGATACGCAGTATTTT. Translation gives CASSFKQGARTDTQYF.

The rearrangement links TRBV12-5 to TRBJ1-4; 9 bases align to TRBD1. Per germline, CDR1 LGHNT and CDR2 FRNRAP. This CDR3 spans 16 amino acids. V dropped 1 base and J dropped 5; count of bases not matched to a gene: 5. The CDR3 region is CASGLGVGQGNEKLFF. As DNA, the CDR3 is TGTGCTAGTGGTTTGGGTGTGGGACAGGGCAATGAAAAACTGTTTTTT.

The sample holds a few counts of this clonotype. This chain connects TRBV25-1 to TRBJ1-1, with 7 positions matching TRBD1. V gave up 2 bases and J gave up 2 bases; unmatched junction bases: 5. Germline V gene lookup returns CDR1 MGHDK and CDR2 SYGVNS. The CDR3 length is 15 residues. This CDR3 is CASSENTGDNTEAFF. The CDR3 DNA reads TGTGCCAGCAGTGAAAACACAGGGGATAACACTGAAGCTTTCTTT. Filled out from reference TRBV25-1 and TRBJ1-1, the complete variable domain reads EADIYQTPRYLVIGTGKKITLECSQTMGHDKMYWYQQDPGMELHLIHYSYGVNSTEKGDLSSESTVSRIRTEHFPLTLESARPSHTSQYLCASSENTGDNTEAFFGQGTRLTVV.

This chain links TRBV2 with TRBJ1-2; 7 bases agree with TRBD1. CDR3 length: 12 amino acids. Trimming cost V 8 bases and J 4 bases; bases outside gene matches: 4. Germline V gives CDR1 SNHLY, CDR2 FYNNEI. The chain's CDR3 is CASGGDSYGYTF. In DNA, the CDR3 is TGTGCCAGCGGTGGGGACAGCTATGGCTACACCTTC. Based on the CDR3 plus reference TRBV2 and TRBJ1-2, the full variable domain is EPEVTQTPSHQVTQMGQEVILRCVPISNHLYFYWYRQILGQKVEFLVSFYNNEISEKSEIFDDQFSVERPDGSNFTLKIRSTKLEDSAMYFCASGGDSYGYTFGSGTRLTVV.

On this clonotype: The germline gene is not matched at one end of the junction; a read error may be the cause. The V and J genes are TRBV3-1 and TRBJ2-2; a weak D match, TRBD1 (6 bases). This CDR3 is built from 15 residues. Germline V gene data show CDR1 as LGHDT and CDR2 as YNNKEL (reference sequence). CDR3 coding DNA: TGTGTCAGCAGCCAAGTTCCAGGGGCAAGCGGGGAGCTGTTTTTT. It codes for CVSSQVPGASGELFF.

The table lists this clonotype with a few counts. CDR3 sequence reads: CASGRSGGGLDTQYF. CDR3 DNA sequence: TGTGCCAGCGGCAGGAGCGGGGGGGGACTGGATACGCAGTATTTT. The J gene is TRBJ2-3, the V gene TRBV27; the match to TRBD2 covers 10 bases. V shed 8 bases and J 6 bases; nucleotides not matched to a gene: 11. This CDR3 contains 15 residues. The germline V gene encodes CDR1 MNHEY and CDR2 SMNVEV (reference sequence).

The rearrangement uses TRBV12-3 or TRBV12-4 and TRBJ2-5, with unresolved D. V lost 0 bases and J lost 4, with 9 bases in between. This CDR3 region has 14 residues. The CDR3 DNA reads TGTGCCAGCAGTTTAGCGCGTGGGGTAGAGACCCAGTACTTC. It translates to CASSLARGVETQYF.

The chain combines TRBV24-1 with TRBJ2-3; 9 bases fit TRBD2. Germline assignment: CDR1 KGHDR and CDR2 SFDVKD. V lost 5 bases and J lost 5; bases outside the gene matches: 7. The CDR3 covers 15 residues. The CDR3 reads CATSAGSSGGDTQYF. In DNA, the CDR3 is TGTGCCACCAGTGCTGGCAGTAGCGGGGGAGATACGCAGTATTTT.

This clonotype showed up just a few times. The chain employs TRBV7-9 and TRBJ1-5; 8 nucleotides line up with TRBD1. The CDR3 has 15 amino acids. Germline loops: CDR1 SEHNR, CDR2 FQNEAQ (reference sequence). The trim removed 5 bases at V and 2 bases at J, leaving 5 bases unmatched. CDR3 loop: CASSPGGEGNQPQHF. CDR3 sequence (DNA): TGTGCCAGCAGCCCAGGGGGCGAGGGCAATCAGCCCCAGCATTTT.

This clonotype has just one count. The chain recombines TRBV20-1 with TRBJ2-3, with 10 bases that match TRBD1. Losses at the gene ends were 5 bases for V and 3 bases for J; bases not matched to a gene: 11. The CDR3 spans 16 residues. From germline, CDR1 is DFQATT and CDR2 SNEGSKA (reference sequence). The CDR3 is CSAVHSPGQGTDTQYF. As DNA, the CDR3 is TGCAGTGCTGTCCATTCCCCGGGACAGGGGACAGATACGCAGTATTTT.

The V gene is TRBV20-1, the J gene TRBJ1-1, with D possibly being TRBD1 (6 bases). The germline V gene has CDR1 DFQATT and CDR2 SNEGSKA (reference sequence). The CDR3 has 15 amino acids. The V end was cut by 1 base, the J end by 1 base, with 13 bases between. CDR3: CSARGFPGENTEAFF. The CDR3 region has the DNA TGCAGTGCTAGAGGCTTCCCAGGGGAGAACACTGAAGCTTTCTTT.

J is TRBJ1-2 and V is TRBV2; possibly TRBD1 for D (6 bases). CDR3 length: 15 residues. Germline CDR1 SNHLY, CDR2 FYNNEI. Trimming pared 4 bases from V and 5 bases from J, leaving 17 bases between. CDR3 region: CASSGTGRGEYGYTF. In nucleotides, the CDR3 is TGTGCCAGCAGTGGTACAGGGAGGGGAGAATATGGCTACACCTTC. The whole variable domain, remainder taken from reference TRBV2 and TRBJ1-2, is EPEVTQTPSHQVTQMGQEVILRCVPISNHLYFYWYRQILGQKVEFLVSFYNNEISEKSEIFDDQFSVERPDGSNFTLKIRSTKLEDSAMYFCASSGTGRGEYGYTFGSGTRLTVV.

The chain couples TRBV19 to TRBJ2-1; 12 nucleotides agree with TRBD2. Trimming at V came to 3 bases and at J to 4 bases, leaving 4 bases not matched to a gene. The germline V gene encodes CDR1 LNHDA and CDR2 SQIVND (reference sequence). CDR3 length: 16 residues. The CDR3 loop is CASSIGLAGSYNEQFF. In DNA form, the CDR3 reads TGTGCCAGTAGTATTGGACTAGCGGGGTCATACAATGAGCAGTTCTTC.

This clonotype appeared once. V usage is TRBV2 and J usage is TRBJ1-2; possibly TRBD1 for D (6 bases). The CDR3 runs to 13 residues. V was clipped by 6 bases and J by 6 bases, with 14 bases between them. Germline V gives CDR1 SNHLY, CDR2 FYNNEI. The CDR3 DNA reads TGTGCCAGCAGCGTGGACAGTAGGAATGGCTACACCTTC. Its protein product is CASSVDSRNGYTF.

This clonotype was counted only a few times. The V call is TRBV7-7, the J call TRBJ2-5; 7 bases match TRBD1. The CDR3 runs 15 residues. With V trimmed by 0 bases and J by 2 bases, 3 bases remained unmatched. CDR1 is SSHAT and CDR2 is FNYEAQ in the germline V gene (reference sequence). CDR3 in amino acids: CASSLARTGQETQYF. CDR3 bases: TGTGCCAGCAGCTTAGCGAGGACAGGTCAAGAGACCCAGTACTTC.

The gene calls are TRBV5-1 and TRBJ2-1; D gene uncertain. This CDR3 comprises 12 residues. V was clipped by 4 bases and J by 5 bases, with 7 bases between them. Germline-derived CDR1 and CDR2 are SGHRS and YFSETQ. CDR3 residues: CASSLDNNEQFF. CDR3 DNA: TGCGCCAGCAGCCTCGACAACAATGAGCAGTTCTTC.

The rearrangement joins TRBV7-2 to TRBJ2-3; maybe TRBD2 (7 bases). The CDR3 extends over 15 amino acids. The germline V gene has CDR1 SGHTA and CDR2 FQGNSA. V was clipped by 5 bases and J by 0 bases, with 12 bases between them. Here the CDR3 DNA reads TGTGCCAGCAGCACGGGGGGCAGAAGCACAGATACGCAGTATTTT. As protein: CASSTGGRSTDTQYF.

This rearrangement joins TRBV19 to TRBJ2-1; 8 bases align to TRBD2. CDR3 length: 16 residues. Germline CDR1 is LNHDA and CDR2 is SQIVND (reference sequence). Trimming cost V 0 bases and J 9 bases; bases outside gene matches: 10. Here the CDR3 reads CASSIEGFTGGREQFF. The CDR3 coding sequence is TGTGCCAGTAGTATAGAGGGCTTTACGGGGGGGCGTGAGCAGTTCTTC.

This clonotype was picked up a small number of times. The J gene is TRBJ1-2, the V gene TRBV30, with D uncertain. This CDR3 is built from 13 residues. The ends were cut back, 7 bases at V and 0 bases at J, with 12 bases in the middle. CDR1 GTSNPN and CDR2 SVGIG come from the germline V gene (reference sequence). DNA for the CDR3: TGTGCCTTGATACAAGACACTAACTATGGCTACACCTTC. Translation gives CALIQDTNYGYTF.

This chain links TRBV30 with TRBJ1-2, with TRBD1 identical over 9 bases. The junction had 4 bases not matched to a gene; V was cut back by 0 bases and J by 5 bases. This CDR3 contains 14 residues. Germline V lookup: CDR1 GTSNPN, CDR2 SVGIG (reference sequence). The CDR3 here is CAWSVGQGVYGYTF. DNA for the CDR3: TGTGCCTGGAGTGTGGGACAGGGTGTGTATGGCTACACCTTC.

V and J are TRBV11-3 and TRBJ2-2; possible D gene TRBD2, 7 bases. Trimming left V 6 bases short and J 4 bases short, with 18 bases between. CDR1 and CDR2 (germline): SGHNT, YENEEA. This CDR3 is built from 16 residues. CDR3 coding DNA: TGTGCCAGCAGGGAAGGACGGGGGGCGGGCACCGGGGAGCTGTTTTTT. It codes for CASREGRGAGTGELFF.

This clonotype was counted only a few times. The rearrangement links TRBV28 to TRBJ2-5; D tentatively reads TRBD1 or TRBD2 (5 bases each). The germline V gene has CDR1 MDHEN and CDR2 SYDVKM. V was shortened by 9 bases and J by 0 bases, with 17 bases between the two germline ends. This CDR3 is 15 amino acids long. CDR3 in DNA: TGTGCCAGTTTCGGGACGGAACAGTACCAAGAGACCCAGTACTTC. Translation gives CASFGTEQYQETQYF.